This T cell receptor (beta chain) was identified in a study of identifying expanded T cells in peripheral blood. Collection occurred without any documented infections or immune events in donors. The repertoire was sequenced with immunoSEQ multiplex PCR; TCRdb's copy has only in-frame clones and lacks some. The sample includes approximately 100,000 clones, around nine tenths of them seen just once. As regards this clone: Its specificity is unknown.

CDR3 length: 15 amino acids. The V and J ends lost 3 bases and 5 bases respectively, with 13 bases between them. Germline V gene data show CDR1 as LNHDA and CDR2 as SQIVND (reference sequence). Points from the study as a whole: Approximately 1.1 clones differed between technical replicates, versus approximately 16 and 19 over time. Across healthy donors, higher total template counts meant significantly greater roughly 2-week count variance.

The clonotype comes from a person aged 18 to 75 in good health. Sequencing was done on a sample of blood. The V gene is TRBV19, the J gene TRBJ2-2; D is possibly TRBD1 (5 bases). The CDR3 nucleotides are TGTGCCAGTAGTATGGGTTCAGGGTGGACCGGGGAGCTGTTTTTT. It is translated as CASSMGSGWTGELFF. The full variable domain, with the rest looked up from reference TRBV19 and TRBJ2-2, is DGGITQSPKYLFRKEGQNVTLSCEQNLNHDAMYWYRQDPGQGLRLIYYSQIVNDFQKGDIAEGYSVSREKKESFPLTVTSAQKNPTAFYLCASSMGSGWTGELFFGEGSRLTVL.